This is a list of T cell receptor beta chains from one sample in a study of blood T cell repertoires in COVID-19. This table comes from immunoSEQ multiplex PCR, and its TCRdb copy is limited to in-frame clones, with some not included. The data show about 200,000 clones, roughly 90% seen once. The source material was peripheral blood. Receptor source: a man aged 45-65 years with COVID-19, enrolled during active disease. CDR3s include the opening cysteine and the closing phenylalanine or tryptophan. The D gene is left open where the match is weak. A clone size is listed for some rows: how often the clone was seen (once, few, many), or a class if it is expanded.

abundance: NA
v_gene: TRBV7-3
d_gene: TRBD2
j_gene: TRBJ2-3
CDR3nt: TGTGCCAGCAGCCTCTTAGCGGGAGGGCCCGCAGATACGCAGTATTTT
CDR3aa: CASSLLAGGPADTQYF

abundance: NA
v_gene: TRBV28
d_gene: NA
j_gene: TRBJ2-5
CDR3nt: TGTGCCAGCAGAAAGGCTCAGGGGACCCTCCAAGAGACCCAGTACTTC
CDR3aa: CASRKAQGTLQETQYF

abundance: NA
v_gene: TRBV21-1
d_gene: NA
j_gene: TRBJ2-5
CDR3nt: TGTGCCAGCAGCAAAGCAAGGGTAGAGGGGGCGAGGGAGACCCAGTACTTC
CDR3aa: CASSKARVEGARETQYF

abundance: NA
v_gene: TRBV5-4
d_gene: TRBD2
j_gene: TRBJ2-3
CDR3nt: TGTGCCAGCAGCTTGGTTGGACTAGCGGGAGGGCTCACAGATACGCAGTATTTT
CDR3aa: CASSLVGLAGGLTDTQYF

abundance: NA
v_gene: TRBV15
d_gene: TRBD1
j_gene: TRBJ2-2
CDR3nt: TGTGCCACCAGCAGAACAGGGGGCCGGACCGGGGAGCTGTTTTTT
CDR3aa: CATSRTGGRTGELFF

abundance: NA
v_gene: TRBV2
d_gene: TRBD2
j_gene: TRBJ2-1
CDR3nt: TGTGCCAGCAGCGGGACTAGCGTGAACAATGAGCAGTTCTTC
CDR3aa: CASSGTSVNNEQFF

abundance: NA
v_gene: TRBV5-1
d_gene: TRBD1
j_gene: TRBJ2-7
CDR3nt: TGCGCCAGCAGTAAGACAGGGAATTACGAGCAGTACTTC
CDR3aa: CASSKTGNYEQYF

abundance: NA
v_gene: TRBV3-1/TRBV3-2
d_gene: NA
j_gene: TRBJ2-2
CDR3nt: TGTGCCAGCAGCTCGGGTAACGGGGAGCTGTTTTTT
CDR3aa: CASSSGNGELFF

abundance: NA
v_gene: TRBV7-2
d_gene: NA
j_gene: TRBJ2-5
CDR3nt: TGTGCCAGCAGCACCGGGACTTATCAAGAGACCCAGTACTTC
CDR3aa: CASSTGTYQETQYF

abundance: NA
v_gene: TRBV10-2
d_gene: NA
j_gene: TRBJ1-3
CDR3nt: TGCGCCAGCGGGACACCCAGCTCTGGAAACACCATATATTTT
CDR3aa: CASGTPSSGNTIYF

abundance: NA
v_gene: TRBV19
d_gene: NA
j_gene: TRBJ1-5
CDR3nt: TGTGCCAGTGATAACTCGGGGAGGGACAATCAGCCCCAGCATTTT
CDR3aa: CASDNSGRDNQPQHF

abundance: NA
v_gene: TRBV7-9
d_gene: NA
j_gene: TRBJ2-5
CDR3nt: TGTGCCAGCAGCCCAGAGTCGACAAGCCAAGAGACCCAGTACTTC
CDR3aa: CASSPESTSQETQYF

abundance: NA
v_gene: TRBV6-2/TRBV6-3
d_gene: NA
j_gene: TRBJ2-4
CDR3nt: TGTGCCAGCAGTTACTCTCTTTCGGGAGCCAAAAACATTCAGTACTTC
CDR3aa: CASSYSLSGAKNIQYF

abundance: NA
v_gene: TRBV7-6
d_gene: NA
j_gene: TRBJ2-5
CDR3nt: TGTGCCAGCAGCTTAGTAGGGGGGGAGATGTTTGTGGAGACCCAGTACTTC
CDR3aa: CASSLVGGEMFVETQYF

abundance: NA
v_gene: TRBV5-1
d_gene: TRBD1
j_gene: TRBJ1-2
CDR3nt: TGCGCCAGCAGCTTGGAGGGACAGGGAAGCCATGGCTACACCTTC
CDR3aa: CASSLEGQGSHGYTF

abundance: NA
v_gene: TRBV4-2
d_gene: NA
j_gene: TRBJ2-4
CDR3nt: TGTGCCAGCAGCCAAGCGGCTAAACAGTTAGCCAAAAACATTCAGTACTTC
CDR3aa: CASSQAAKQLAKNIQYF

abundance: NA
v_gene: TRBV18
d_gene: NA
j_gene: TRBJ1-5
CDR3nt: TGTGCCAGCTCACCACCTACTATCGGGGAGAATCAGCCCCAGCATTTT
CDR3aa: CASSPPTIGENQPQHF

abundance: NA
v_gene: TRBV7-2
d_gene: TRBD1
j_gene: TRBJ2-1
CDR3nt: TGTGCCAGCAGCTTAGTCGCAGGGGGAAGTAATTGGAATGAGCAGTTCTTC
CDR3aa: CASSLVAGGSNWNEQFF

abundance: NA
v_gene: TRBV28
d_gene: TRBD1
j_gene: TRBJ2-7
CDR3nt: TGTGCCAGCAGCCCCTTACCCGGGACAGGGGGTACCTACGAGCAGTACTTC
CDR3aa: CASSPLPGTGGTYEQYF

abundance: once
v_gene: TRBV12-1
d_gene: NA
j_gene: TRBJ2-1
CDR3nt: TGTGCCAGCAGACCGATAGCGGGGGGTCCCTACAATGAGCAGTTCTTC
CDR3aa: CASRPIAGGPYNEQFF

abundance: NA
v_gene: TRBV5-8
d_gene: NA
j_gene: TRBJ2-7
CDR3nt: TGTGCCAGCAGCGAGGCTAGCGCCAACCAACCCTACGAGCAGTACTTC
CDR3aa: CASSEASANQPYEQYF

abundance: once
v_gene: TRBV7-6
d_gene: NA
j_gene: TRBJ2-2
CDR3nt: TGTGCCAGCAGCTTATTTGAGGCAGATAACACCGGGGAGCTGTTTTTT
CDR3aa: CASSLFEADNTGELFF

abundance: NA
v_gene: TRBV5-4
d_gene: TRBD1
j_gene: TRBJ1-4
CDR3nt: TGTGCCAGCAGCCGGGGACAGGGTGATGAAAAACTGTTTTTT
CDR3aa: CASSRGQGDEKLFF